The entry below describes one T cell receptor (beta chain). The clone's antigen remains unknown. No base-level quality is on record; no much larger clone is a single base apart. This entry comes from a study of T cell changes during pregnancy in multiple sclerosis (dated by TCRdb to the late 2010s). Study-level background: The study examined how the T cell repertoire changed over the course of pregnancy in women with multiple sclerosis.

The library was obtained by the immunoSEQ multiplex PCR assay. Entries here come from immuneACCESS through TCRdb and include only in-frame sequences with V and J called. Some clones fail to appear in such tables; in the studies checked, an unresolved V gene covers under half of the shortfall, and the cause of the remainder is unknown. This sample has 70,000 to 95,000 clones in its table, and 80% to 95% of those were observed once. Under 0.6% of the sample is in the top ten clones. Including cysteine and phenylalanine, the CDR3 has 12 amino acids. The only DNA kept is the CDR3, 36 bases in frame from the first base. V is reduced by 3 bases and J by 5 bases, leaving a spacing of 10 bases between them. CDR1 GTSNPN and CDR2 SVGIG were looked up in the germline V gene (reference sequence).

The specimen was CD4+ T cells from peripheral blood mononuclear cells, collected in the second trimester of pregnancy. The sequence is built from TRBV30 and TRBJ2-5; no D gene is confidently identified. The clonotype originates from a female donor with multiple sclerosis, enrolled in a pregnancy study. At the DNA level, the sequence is TGTGCCTGGAGGACGAGAGCGGAGACCCAGTACTTC. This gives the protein CAWRTRAETQYF.